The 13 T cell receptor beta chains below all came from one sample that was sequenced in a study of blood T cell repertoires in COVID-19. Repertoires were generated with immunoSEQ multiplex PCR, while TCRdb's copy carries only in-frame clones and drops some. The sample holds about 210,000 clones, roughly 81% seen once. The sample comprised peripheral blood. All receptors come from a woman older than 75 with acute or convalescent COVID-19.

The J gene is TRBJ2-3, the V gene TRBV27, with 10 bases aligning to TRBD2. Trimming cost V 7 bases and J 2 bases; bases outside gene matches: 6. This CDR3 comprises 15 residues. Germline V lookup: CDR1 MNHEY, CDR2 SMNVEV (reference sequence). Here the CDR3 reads CASTSGRAFTDTQYF. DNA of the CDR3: TGTGCCAGCACAAGCGGGAGGGCATTCACAGATACGCAGTATTTT.

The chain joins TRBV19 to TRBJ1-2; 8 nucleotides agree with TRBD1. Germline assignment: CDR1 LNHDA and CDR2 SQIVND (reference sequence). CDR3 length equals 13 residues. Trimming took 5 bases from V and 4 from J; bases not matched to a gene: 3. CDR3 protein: CASSRTGSYGYTF. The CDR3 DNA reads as TGTGCCAGTAGTCGGACAGGGAGCTATGGCTACACCTTC.

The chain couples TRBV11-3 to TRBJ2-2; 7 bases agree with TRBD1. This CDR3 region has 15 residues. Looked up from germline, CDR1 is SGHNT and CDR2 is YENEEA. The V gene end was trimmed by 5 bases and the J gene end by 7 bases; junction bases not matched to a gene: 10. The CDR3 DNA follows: TGTGCCAGCAGCCTTAACAGGGGTGGAAGCGGGGAGCTGTTTTTT. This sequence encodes CASSLNRGGSGELFF. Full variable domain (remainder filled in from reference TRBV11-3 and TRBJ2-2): EAGVVQSPRYKIIEKKQPVAFWCNPISGHNTLYWYLQNLGQGPELLIRYENEEAVDDSQLPKDRFSAERLKGVDSTLKIQPAELGDSAVYLCASSLNRGGSGELFFGEGSRLTVL.

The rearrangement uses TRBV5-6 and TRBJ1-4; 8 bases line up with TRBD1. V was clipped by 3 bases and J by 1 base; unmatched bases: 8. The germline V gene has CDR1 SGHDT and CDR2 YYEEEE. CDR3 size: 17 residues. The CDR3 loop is CASSSRGRSRTNEKLFF. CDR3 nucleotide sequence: TGTGCCAGCAGCTCCAGGGGGCGGAGTAGAACTAATGAAAAACTGTTTTTT.

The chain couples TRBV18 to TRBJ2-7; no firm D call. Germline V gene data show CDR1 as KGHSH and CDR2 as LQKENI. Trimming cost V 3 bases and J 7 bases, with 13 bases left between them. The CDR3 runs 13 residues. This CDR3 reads CASSPAGSREQYF. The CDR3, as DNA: TGTGCCAGCTCACCGGCAGGTTCAAGAGAGCAGTACTTC.

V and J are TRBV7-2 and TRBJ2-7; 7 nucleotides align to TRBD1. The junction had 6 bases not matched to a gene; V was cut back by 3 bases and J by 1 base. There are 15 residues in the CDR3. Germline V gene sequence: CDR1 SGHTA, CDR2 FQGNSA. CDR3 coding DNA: TGTGCCAGCAGCTTCGACAGGGCAACTTCCTACGAGCAGTACTTC. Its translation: CASSFDRATSYEQYF.

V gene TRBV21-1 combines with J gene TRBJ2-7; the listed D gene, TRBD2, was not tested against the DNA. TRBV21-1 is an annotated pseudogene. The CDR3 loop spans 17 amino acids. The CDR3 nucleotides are TGTGCCAGCAGCAAAGTTTTTAGCGGTGATAGCTCCTACGAGCAGTACTTC. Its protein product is CASSKVFSGDSSYEQYF.

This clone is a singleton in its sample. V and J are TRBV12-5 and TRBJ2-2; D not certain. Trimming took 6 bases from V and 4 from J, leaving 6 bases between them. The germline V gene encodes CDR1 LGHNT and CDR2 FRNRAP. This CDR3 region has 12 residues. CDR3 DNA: TGTGCTAGTGGCCACGGCACCGGGGAGCTGTTTTTT. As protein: CASGHGTGELFF. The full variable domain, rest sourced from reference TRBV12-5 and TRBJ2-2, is DARVTQTPRHKVTEMGQEVTMRCQPILGHNTVFWYRQTMMQGLELLAYFRNRAPLDDSGMPKDRFSAEMPDATLATLKIQPSEPRDSAVYFCASGHGTGELFFGEGSRLTVL.

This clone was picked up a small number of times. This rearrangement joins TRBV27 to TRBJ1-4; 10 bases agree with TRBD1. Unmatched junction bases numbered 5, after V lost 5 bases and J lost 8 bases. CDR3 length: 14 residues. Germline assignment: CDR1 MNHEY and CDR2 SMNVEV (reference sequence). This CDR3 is CASSADRGLEKLFF. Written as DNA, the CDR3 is TGTGCCAGCAGTGCCGACAGGGGGCTGGAAAAACTGTTTTTT.

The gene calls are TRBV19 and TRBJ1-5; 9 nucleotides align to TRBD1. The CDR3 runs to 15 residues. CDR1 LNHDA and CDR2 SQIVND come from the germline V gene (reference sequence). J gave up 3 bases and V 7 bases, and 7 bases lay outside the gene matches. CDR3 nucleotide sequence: TGTGCCAGTACCAAGGGACAGGGTATCAATCAGCCCCAGCATTTT. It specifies CASTKGQGINQPQHF.

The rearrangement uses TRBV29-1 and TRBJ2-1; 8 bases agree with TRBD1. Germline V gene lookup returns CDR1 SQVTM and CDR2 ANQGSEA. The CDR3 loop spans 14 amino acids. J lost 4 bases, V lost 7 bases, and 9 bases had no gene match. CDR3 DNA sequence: TGCAGCGCTTCGGACAGGGTAGTATACAATGAGCAGTTCTTC. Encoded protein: CSASDRVVYNEQFF.

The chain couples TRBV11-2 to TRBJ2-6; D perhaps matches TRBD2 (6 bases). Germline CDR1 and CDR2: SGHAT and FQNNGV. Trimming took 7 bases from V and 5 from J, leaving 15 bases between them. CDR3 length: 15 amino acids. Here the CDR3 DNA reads TGTGCCAGCAACCCGGGGGTGGGTCGGGCCAACGTCCTGACTTTC. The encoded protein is CASNPGVGRANVLTF.

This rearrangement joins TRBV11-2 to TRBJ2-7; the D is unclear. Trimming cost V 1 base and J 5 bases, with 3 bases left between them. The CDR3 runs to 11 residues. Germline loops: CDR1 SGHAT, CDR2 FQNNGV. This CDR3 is CASSLGDEQYF. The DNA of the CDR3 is TGTGCCAGCAGCTTAGGAGACGAGCAGTACTTC. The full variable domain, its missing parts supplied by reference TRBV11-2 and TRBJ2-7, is EAGVAQSPRYKIIEKRQSVAFWCNPISGHATLYWYQQILGQGPKLLIQFQNNGVVDDSQLPKDRFSAERLKGVDSTLKIQPAKLEDSAVYLCASSLGDEQYFGPGTRLTVT.